This T cell receptor (beta chain) originates from a study of T cells after yellow fever vaccination (dated 2019 in TCRdb). About the full investigation: The SMART-Seq v4 Ultra Low Input RNA kit was used to prepare libraries from fractions with low cell numbers. Bulk TCR alpha and beta repertoires were sequenced longitudinally to track T-cell clones before and after primary and booster YFV17D yellow fever vaccination. The cohort comprised two healthy male donors, one aged 18 to 30 and one aged 30 to 40 years. Blood samples were taken at several timepoints before and after primary and secondary immunization, and bulk PBMC replicates and cell subsets were isolated.

What the authors observed across the whole study: Most clones expanded after primary vaccination (almost 97% of CD4 and roughly 88% of CD8) were re-detected after the booster, suggesting that broad memory maintenance occurred. A small fraction of clonotypes appeared in both the CD4 and CD8 compartments, likely as a result of convergent recombination. The study included only a couple of donors, which limits how far the findings can be generalized. The secondary T-cell response was weaker than the primary response but faster, peaking on day 5 instead of day 15. FACS-sorted repertoires could contain abundant contaminating clonotypes from the bulk population, so computational filtering was required.

This clonotype was found a few times. Its antigen remains unidentified. Compared with germline, one end of the junction differs, possibly owing to a read error. Synthesis of TCR cDNA relied on 5'RACE template switching, a step that introduced a universal primer site along with unique molecular identifiers. Priming for cDNA synthesis came from both the TCR alpha and TCR beta constant segments. Two PCR steps were used to amplify libraries, with sample barcodes and sequencing adapters being added in the second step. Libraries were sequenced on Illumina HiSeq 2500 (2x100 bp) or NovaSeq (2x150 bp). Per the original workflow: MIGEC handled demultiplexing of reads and collapsing into UMI consensus sequences, while MiXCR performed V(D)J alignment. Using edgeR on replicate PBMC samples, clonotypes were called vaccine-responding if FDR was below 0.01 and the log2 fold change was above 5 up to day 15. Each bulk clonotype was labeled CD4 or CD8 based on which sequenced repertoire, CD4 or CD8, contained the clonotype at higher abundance. TCRdb trimmed the raw reads at Q25, called clones with MiXCR and kept productive beta chains. Rows with one shared CDR3 protein collapse into an entry with the most common genes and DNA. The V and J calls, along with clone size, are taken from TCRdb and not from the paper's own processing. Present in this sample are 500,000 to 650,000 distinct CDR3 sequences, 9% to 15% of which were seen just once. The ten most abundant clones make up around 14% of the sample.

The treatment or condition tag for this specimen amounts to: live attenuated yellow fever vaccine strain. At each blood-draw timepoint, two biological replicates of bulk PBMCs were obtained. A standard Ficoll-Paque protocol was used to isolate PBMCs from peripheral blood. RNA was extracted with TriZol from bulk PBMCs, CD4 and CD8 fractions, and dextramer-positive and dextramer-negative fractions. This sequence was found in a man aged 25 to 40 who received the YFV17D yellow fever vaccine. The material sequenced was PBMCs, taken on the day of the yellow fever booster vaccination.

The CDR3 sequence is CSAGESDWDETQYF. At the DNA level, the sequence is TGCAGTGCTGGAGAATCGGACTGGGACGAGACCCAGTACTTC. This sequence uses TRBV20-1 and TRBJ2-5, with the D call perhaps TRBD1 or TRBD2, each one matching 5 bases. CDR3 length: 14 amino acids, cysteine to phenylalanine. The kept DNA is CDR3 alone, 42 bases in frame from the first base. In the germline V gene (reference sequence), CDR1 corresponds to DFQATT and CDR2 to SNEGSKA.